The rows below give T cell receptor beta chains drawn from one sample of a study of T-cell reconstitution after alpha-beta-depleted transplantation in children. One entry per CDR3 protein results from TCRdb running MiXCR on the PCR reads. The table shows approximately 500,000 distinct CDR3 sequences, with over 9.5% occurring only once. Sequenced here: PBMCs, sampled before TCRalphabeta/CD19-depleted stem cell transplant. Receptor source: a child aged 2-15 years with inherited bone marrow failure, due to receive a stem cell transplant. CDR3s include the opening cysteine and the closing phenylalanine or tryptophan. Each record gives: V gene, D gene, J gene, clone size, CDR3 DNA, CDR3 protein. The D gene is left open where the match is weak. Only some rows state a clone size, as once, few, many or a class for expanded clones.

TRBV6-1	-	TRBJ2-1	many	TGTGCCAGCAGATGGACCGGAGTCTACAATGAGCAGTTCTTC	CASRWTGVYNEQFF
TRBV20-1	-	TRBJ2-7	many	TGCAGTGCTAGGCCCCCCGGGACCACGGGCTACGAGCAGTACTTC	CSARPPGTTGYEQYF
TRBV5-6	-	TRBJ2-3	-	TGTGCCAGCAGCCCGGGTCTTTTTCCAGATACGCAGTATTTT	CASSPGLFPDTQYF
TRBV29-1	-	TRBJ2-7	many	TGCAGCGTCAAGGGGGGCCCAAGGTCCTACGAGCAGTACTTC	CSVKGGPRSYEQYF
TRBV13	-	TRBJ2-1	-	TGTGCCAGCAGCGGCGAACCGGGACTGTCCAACAATGAGCAGTTCTTC	CASSGEPGLSNNEQFF
TRBV7-2	TRBD1	TRBJ2-7	-	TGTGCCAGCAGCACCAGACAGGGTACCCACGAGCAGTACTTC	CASSTRQGTHEQYF
TRBV5-1	-	TRBJ2-2	many	TGCGCCAGCAAAACGGAGGTCGACACCGGGGAGCTGTTTTTT	CASKTEVDTGELFF
TRBV6-1	TRBD1	TRBJ2-7	many	TGTGCCGTTATACGGGGACAGGAGTCTCAGGACGAGCAGTACTTC	CAVIRGQESQDEQYF
TRBV6-2/TRBV6-3	TRBD2	TRBJ2-7	many	TGTGCCAGCAGTTCCTCTAGCGGGAGGGCCTACGAGCAGTACTTC	CASSSSSGRAYEQYF
TRBV4-3	TRBD2	TRBJ2-1	many	TGCGCCAGCAGCCAAGATAGCGGGAGAGTCTACAATGAGCAGTTCTTC	CASSQDSGRVYNEQFF
TRBV20-1	-	TRBJ1-2	-	TGCAGTGCTAGGGGCCCAGATGGCTACACCTTC	CSARGPDGYTF
TRBV11-2	-	TRBJ1-3	many	TGTGCCAGCAGCTTAGTTGGATCCAGCGACTCTGGAAACACCATATATTTT	CASSLVGSSDSGNTIYF
TRBV20-1	TRBD2	TRBJ2-5	few	TGCAGTCCTCAAACTGGACTAGCGGGCGAAGAGACCCAGTACTTC	CSPQTGLAGEETQYF
TRBV12-3/TRBV12-4	TRBD2	TRBJ2-7	few	TGTGCCAGCAGAATGAGCGGGGTTTACGAGCAGTACTTC	CASRMSGVYEQYF
TRBV7-6	TRBD1	TRBJ2-7	many	TGTGCCAGCAGCCCCGGACAGGGGGCCGGCCAAAACTTC	CASSPGQGAGQNF
TRBV27	-	TRBJ1-4	many	TGTGCCAGCAGCTCCCTTGGGGCTAATGAAAAACTGTTTTTT	CASSSLGANEKLFF
TRBV15	-	TRBJ2-6	-	TGTGCCACCAGCCTCTTGGGGTCTGGAGGGGCCAACGTCCTGACTTTC	CATSLLGSGGANVLTF
TRBV7-2	-	TRBJ2-1	few	TGTGCCAGCAGTTTTCGCACCGGATACAATGAGCAGTTCTTC	CASSFRTGYNEQFF
TRBV5-1	TRBD2	TRBJ2-7	many	TGCGCCAGCAGCTTGGCTATCGCTAGCGGGAGGGGCGAGCAGTACTTC	CASSLAIASGRGEQYF
TRBV12-3/TRBV12-4	-	TRBJ2-1	many	TGTGCCAGCCTCCTGGGGGTTGAGCAGTTCTTC	CASLLGVEQFF
TRBV20-1	-	TRBJ2-1	many	TGCAGTGCTAGTCTAGGGTTGGTCTCCTACAATGAGCAGTTCTTC	CSASLGLVSYNEQFF
TRBV7-2	-	TRBJ2-5	many	TGTGCCAGCAGCTTCGGACTTCTCCAAGAGACCCAGTACTTC	CASSFGLLQETQYF
TRBV4-1	-	TRBJ1-3	many	TGCGCCAGCAGCCTCTCCGGGACCTCTGGAAACACCATATATTTT	CASSLSGTSGNTIYF
TRBV7-2	TRBD1	TRBJ2-5	few	TGTGCCAGCAGCCCGACAGGGGGCGCATCGAAAGAGACCCAGTACTTC	CASSPTGGASKETQYF
TRBV7-9	TRBD2	TRBJ2-1	many	TGTGCCAGCAGCTTACAGCGGGGGGACAATGAGCAGTTCTTC	CASSLQRGDNEQFF
TRBV12-3/TRBV12-4	-	TRBJ1-5	many	TGTGCCAGCAGTTTATTACGGGCAACCCCCCAGCATTTT	CASSLLRATPQHF
TRBV12-3/TRBV12-4	-	TRBJ2-3	many	TGTGCCAGCAGCCGACATGGCCTCCAAATCACAGATACGCAGTATTTT	CASSRHGLQITDTQYF
TRBV7-9	TRBD1	TRBJ2-7	many	TGTGCCAGCAGCTTAGGGAGGGACAGGAGGAGCTCCTACGAGCAGTACTTC	CASSLGRDRRSSYEQYF
TRBV18	-	TRBJ1-1	many	TGTGCCAGCTCACCACCGTCTCCGGGCAACACTGAAGCTTTCTTT	CASSPPSPGNTEAFF
TRBV20-1	TRBD1	TRBJ1-5	few	TGCAGTGCTAGGGGGGACAGGGGACTCTGGGAGCCCCAGCATTTT	CSARGDRGLWEPQHF
TRBV24-1	TRBD2	TRBJ2-1	-	TGTGCCACCAGTGATTTTAGGGGACTAGCAGAACAAAATGAGCAGTTCTTC	CATSDFRGLAEQNEQFF
TRBV15	-	TRBJ2-1	-	TGTGCCACCAGCCGTGGGGGGAGTCAATATTCCTACAATGAGCAGTTCTTC	CATSRGGSQYSYNEQFF
TRBV6-2/TRBV6-3	TRBD2	TRBJ2-7	-	TGTGCCAGCAGTTACACCCATCGGGCGGGAGGGACCTACGAGCAGTACTTC	CASSYTHRAGGTYEQYF
TRBV20-1	-	TRBJ1-6	many	TGCAGTGCTAGTCAGCTCCCAAACTCACCCCTCCACTTT	CSASQLPNSPLHF
TRBV10-3	TRBD2	TRBJ2-1	many	TGTGCCATCGGTGAGACTAGCGGGAGCTACAATGAGCAGTTCTTC	CAIGETSGSYNEQFF
TRBV29-1	TRBD1	TRBJ2-7	many	TGCAGCGTTAACGCCAGGGGGACGACCTCGCTCTCCTACGAGCAGTACTTC	CSVNARGTTSLSYEQYF
TRBV11-2	TRBD2	TRBJ2-7	few	TGTGCCAGCAGACGAGGACTAGCGGGAGCCCACTACGAGCAGTACTTC	CASRRGLAGAHYEQYF
TRBV20-1	TRBD2	TRBJ2-1	few	TGCAGTGCTAGAGATGCGGCTAGCGGGAGGGACAATGAGCAGTTCTTC	CSARDAASGRDNEQFF
TRBV13	-	TRBJ2-7	many	TGTGCCAGCAGCCACGCCGGGGCCTACGAGCAGTACTTC	CASSHAGAYEQYF
TRBV6-1	TRBD1	TRBJ2-1	many	TGTGCCAGCAGCTTTCCGCCGGGACAGGGTGACAATGAGCAGTTCTTC	CASSFPPGQGDNEQFF
TRBV7-9	-	TRBJ2-1	few	TGTGCCAGCAGCCCCCTGGGACTCTCCTACAATGAGCAGTTCTTC	CASSPLGLSYNEQFF
TRBV6-2/TRBV6-3	-	TRBJ1-5	many	TGTGCCAGCAGCGGTATGACCCGGCAGCCCCAGCATTTT	CASSGMTRQPQHF
TRBV2	TRBD1	TRBJ2-2	many	TGTGCCAGCAGGGACAGGGGCGATAACACCGGGGAGCTGTTTTTT	CASRDRGDNTGELFF
TRBV10-2	-	TRBJ1-1	many	TGCGCCAGCAGTGAAGGGGGCACTGAAGCTTTCTTT	CASSEGGTEAFF
TRBV12-3/TRBV12-4	-	TRBJ2-2	many	TGTGCCAGCAGTTCAGACGTAGCGGAGCTGTTTTTT	CASSSDVAELFF
TRBV6-1	-	TRBJ2-5	many	TGTGCCAGCAGTCCATCCCGGGCAGACCAAGAGACCCAGTACTTC	CASSPSRADQETQYF
TRBV12-3/TRBV12-4	-	TRBJ2-5	few	TGTGCCAGCAGTAACGGGGGGCGACTCCAAGAGACCCAGTACTTC	CASSNGGRLQETQYF
TRBV11-2	TRBD1	TRBJ2-2	-	TGTGCCAGCAGCCTAACCGGGACAGGGGGACCCTGGACCGGGGAGCTGTTTTTT	CASSLTGTGGPWTGELFF
TRBV10-1	TRBD2	TRBJ2-3	many	TGCGCCAGCAGCAAGCGGGACGGGACAGATACGCAGTATTTT	CASSKRDGTDTQYF
TRBV4-2	TRBD1	TRBJ2-2	many	TGTGCCAGCAGTCAAAGTACAGGGGGATACACCGGGGAGCTGTTTTTT	CASSQSTGGYTGELFF
TRBV19	-	TRBJ2-3	-	TGTGCCACCTCTCCCGGACCCACAGATACGCAGTATTTT	CATSPGPTDTQYF
TRBV20-1	-	TRBJ2-7	-	TGCAGTGCTAGAGGGCAGGGCAAAATTATCTACGAGCAGTACTTC	CSARGQGKIIYEQYF